This T cell receptor (beta chain) was found in a study of blood T cells in healthy people across ages. This clonotype was picked up a small number of times. Germline V gives CDR1 MNHNS, CDR2 SASEGT. This CDR3 has 16 amino acids. With V trimmed by 5 bases and J by 5 bases, 8 bases remained unmatched. Through a sample-barcoded 5' primer and a J-beta primer mix, a second PCR was run for roughly 6 to 12 cycles. Each cDNA molecule received a tag from a template-switch adaptor that had 12 random nucleotides. TCRdb ran MiXCR on the 5' RACE reads and lists one entry per CDR3 protein. Altogether hundreds of thousands of distinct CDR3 sequences are present, about 20% being singletons, with the ten largest covering roughly 22%.

Sequencing used blood. The chain uses TRBV6-1 and TRBJ1-6; 8 bases align to TRBD1. This TCR derives from a man aged 70 or older in good health. The CDR3, as DNA: TGTGCCAGCAGTCTGCCTGGACAGGGTAATAATTCACCCCTCCACTTT. It codes for CASSLPGQGNNSPLHF.